This T cell receptor (beta chain) was identified in a study of blood T cells in healthy people across ages. Total RNA, at least 6 micrograms per sample, came from PBMCs. This clonotype was detected only a few times. The antigen is not known. V dropped 3 bases and J dropped 6 bases, with 12 bases sitting between them. The CDR3 loop spans 13 amino acids. A sample-barcoded 5' primer and a J-beta primer mix were used in a second PCR of roughly 7 to 11 cycles. Template switching added a 12-random-nucleotide identifier to every cDNA molecule. TCRdb called the 5' RACE reads again in MiXCR, with one record for every CDR3 protein. The sample consists of about 720,000 distinct CDR3 sequences, about 24% of them appearing once. Whole-study findings and limits: Estimated diversity, derived from one million T cells, was regarded as an underestimate. Per million T cells, TCR beta diversity dropped about linearly as age rose.

The sample taken for sequencing was blood. The sequence came from a man between 65 and 85 years old in good health. The rearrangement uses TRBV12-3 or TRBV12-4 and TRBJ2-7; tentatively, D is TRBD1 (7 bases). The CDR3, as DNA: TGTGCCAGCAGTTTTGCAGGGGGGAGCGAGCAGTACGTC. This gives the protein CASSFAGGSEQYV.